These 24 T cell receptor beta chains were all obtained from the same sample, sequenced in a study of low-dose radiotherapy and immunotherapy resistance in tumors. A 20-cycle PCR with a constant-region primer and V-primer adapter amplified TCRs. In TCRdb, the reads were re-called with MiXCR into one record per CDR3 protein. Of roughly 48,000 distinct CDR3 sequences listed, around 34% are singletons. As for time point: after trial treatment. Treatment denoted: LDRT plus nivolumab, ipilimumab, low-dose cyclophosphamide and aspirin (RACIN trial). The sequences come from PBMCs, collected after low-dose radiotherapy plus immunotherapy. Source of these receptors: a male donor with rectosigmoid adenocarcinoma.

This clonotype has a count of ten or more. The V gene is TRBV27, the J gene TRBJ2-3; 7 bases align to TRBD2. This CDR3 is 13 amino acids long. Germline lookup yields CDR1 MNHEY and CDR2 SMNVEV (reference sequence). Trimming removed 4 bases from V and 7 bases from J; junction bases left unmatched: 5. The CDR3, as DNA: TGTGCCAGCAGTTGGGGGAGGGCAAATACGCAGTATTTT. This sequence encodes CASSWGRANTQYF.

This clonotype was detected ten times or more. The chain joins TRBV28 to TRBJ2-7; maybe TRBD1 (5 bases). Per the germline V gene, CDR1 is MDHEN and CDR2 is SYDVKM. CDR3 length: 16 residues. Between the trimmed V and J ends, which lost 8 bases and 6 bases, there was a span of 26 bases. The CDR3 loop is CASHRPPETLTVEQYF. CDR3 sequence (DNA): TGTGCCAGCCACAGGCCCCCGGAGACCTTAACGGTCGAGCAGTACTTC.

For this clonotype: Since a far larger clone is one base different, this is likely a read error. The chain joins TRBV4-1 to TRBJ2-1; D is possibly TRBD1 (5 bases). The CDR3 is 18 amino acids. V gave up 1 base and J gave up 10 bases, with 26 bases separating them. Germline CDR1 reads MGHRA; CDR2 reads YSYEKL. The CDR3: CASSQVNFIGQGFYEQFF. The CDR3 DNA sequence: TGCGCCAGCAGCCAAGTCAATTTCATTGGGCAGGGCTTTTACGAGCAGTTCTTC.

This clonotype was recorded at least ten times. J is TRBJ2-1 and V is TRBV18, with D perhaps TRBD2 (6 bases). Germline V lookup: CDR1 KGHSH, CDR2 LQKENI. This CDR3 region has 15 residues. Deletions cut 2 bases from V and 0 bases from J, with 8 bases between. CDR3 coding DNA: TGTGCCAGCTCACCAGGGGGGAGCTCCTACAATGAGCAGTTCTTC. Translation gives CASSPGGSSYNEQFF.

This chain uses TRBV28 with TRBJ2-3; TRBD2 matches at 8 bases. Per the germline V gene, CDR1 is MDHEN and CDR2 is SYDVKM. The CDR3 is made up of 17 amino acids. Trimming cost V 2 bases and J 4 bases; bases outside gene matches: 11. In DNA form, the CDR3 reads TGTGCCAGCAGTTTACCGCACTGGCGGGAGGACCCAGATACGCAGTATTTT. Residues: CASSLPHWREDPDTQYF.

This clonotype appeared many times. The chain has TRBV13 and TRBJ2-3; perhaps TRBD2 as D (5 bases). Germline CDR1 is PRHDT and CDR2 is FYEKMQ (reference sequence). The CDR3 extends over 16 amino acids. V gave up 5 bases and J gave up 5 bases, with 20 bases separating them. CDR3 region: CASSPVYGIRQDTQYF. The DNA of the CDR3 is TGTGCCAGCAGCCCCGTGTACGGGATAAGACAAGATACGCAGTATTTT. Looking up the rest from reference TRBV13 and TRBJ2-3 gives the full variable domain: AAGVIQSPRHLIKEKRETATLKCYPIPRHDTVYWYQQGPGQDPQFLISFYEKMQSDKGSIPDRFSAQQFSDYHSELNMSSLELGDSALYFCASSPVYGIRQDTQYFGPGTRLTVL.

The V and J genes are TRBV20-1 and TRBJ2-1; D might be TRBD1 (5 bases). The CDR3 is made up of 13 amino acids. V was cut by 7 bases and J by 10 bases, with 20 bases left in between. Germline values: CDR1 DFQATT, CDR2 SNEGSKA (reference sequence). The CDR3 spells CSVALGLVSEQFF. The CDR3 DNA sequence: TGCAGTGTGGCACTGGGGCTCGTTTCAGAGCAGTTCTTC.

The chain joins TRBV2 to TRBJ2-1, with 7 bases aligning to TRBD1. CDR3 length: 15 residues. V was clipped by 7 bases and J by 0 bases; unmatched bases: 6. Germline V lookup: CDR1 SNHLY, CDR2 FYNNEI. As DNA, the CDR3 is TGTGCCAGCACCACTGACAGGGTCTCCTACAATGAGCAGTTCTTC. As protein: CASTTDRVSYNEQFF.

V gene TRBV2 combines with J gene TRBJ2-1, with 9 bases lining up with TRBD2. CDR1 and CDR2 from the germline V gene are SNHLY and FYNNEI. The CDR3 extends over 16 amino acids. V shed 6 bases, J shed 8 bases, and the junction held 14 bases outside the gene matches. The CDR3 nucleotides read TGTGCCAGCAGCCAAGATATTAGCGGGGGTCAGGATGAGCAGTTCTTC. Its protein product is CASSQDISGGQDEQFF. The variable domain in full, with the rest retrieved from reference TRBV2 and TRBJ2-1, is EPEVTQTPSHQVTQMGQEVILRCVPISNHLYFYWYRQILGQKVEFLVSFYNNEISEKSEIFDDQFSVERPDGSNFTLKIRSTKLEDSAMYFCASSQDISGGQDEQFFGPGTRLTVL.

The J gene is TRBJ2-1, the V gene TRBV24-1, with 7 bases lining up with TRBD2. V was pared by 6 bases and J by 2 bases, with 6 bases of the junction left unmatched. Per the germline V gene, CDR1 is KGHDR and CDR2 is SFDVKD. There are 15 residues in the CDR3. CDR3 nucleotides: TGTGCCACCAGTCCGCGACTAGCTACCTACAATGAGCAGTTCTTC. Its translation: CATSPRLATYNEQFF.

In its sample, this clonotype was seen many times. The chain employs TRBV12-3 or TRBV12-4 and TRBJ2-5, with a weak D call TRBD1 (8 bases). V shed 6 bases and J shed 2 bases, with 19 bases lying between them. This CDR3 comprises 16 residues. This CDR3 reads CASSPGGDRLQETQYF. The CDR3 nucleotides read TGTGCCAGCAGCCCTGGGGGGGACAGGCTTCAAGAGACCCAGTACTTC.

This chain uses TRBV28 with TRBJ2-2; a weak D match, TRBD1 (6 bases). The CDR3 is made up of 16 amino acids. In germline, CDR1 is MDHEN, CDR2 SYDVKM. Trimming took off 5 bases at V and 2 bases at J, with 15 bases between the two ends. The CDR3 DNA follows: TGTGCCAGCAGTACGGACAGAGGGGCCAACACCGGGGAGCTGTTTTTT. Translating gives CASSTDRGANTGELFF.

The V call is TRBV28, the J call TRBJ2-7; 8 nucleotides agree with TRBD1. This CDR3 region has 14 residues. Per the germline V gene, CDR1 is MDHEN and CDR2 is SYDVKM. Trimming at V came to 6 bases and at J to 5 bases, leaving 9 bases not matched to a gene. The CDR3 here is CASRVQGETDEQYF. The CDR3 DNA reads TGTGCCAGCAGGGTACAGGGGGAGACCGACGAGCAGTACTTC.

V usage is TRBV2 and J usage is TRBJ2-5; no clear D. The CDR3 sequence is 12 residues long. The germline CDR1 and CDR2 sequences are SNHLY and FYNNEI. V lost 2 bases and J 4 bases, leaving 5 bases between the germline ends. CDR3 nucleotides: TGTGCCAGCAGTGAACTCCGAGAGACCCAGTACTTC. Translating it yields CASSELRETQYF.

This clonotype was seen more than once but under ten times. The junction shows a germline mismatch at one end, possibly a read error. The V call is TRBV5-1, the J call TRBJ2-3; D not resolved. Germline-derived CDR1 and CDR2 are SGHRS and YFSETQ. This CDR3 is 14 amino acids long. CDR3 DNA sequence: TGCGCCAGCAGGTTGGGAAACCCCACAGATACGCAGTATTTT. Translation gives CASRLGNPTDTQYF.

This clonotype was seen ten or more times. The rearrangement joins TRBV18 to TRBJ2-7; TRBD1 matches 10 bases. Trimming took 6 bases from V and 4 from J; bases not matched to a gene: 6. Germline CDR1 KGHSH, CDR2 LQKENI. This CDR3 is built from 14 residues. CDR3 in amino acids: CASSPPGQGYEQYF. CDR3 DNA sequence: TGTGCCAGCTCCCCTCCGGGACAGGGGTACGAGCAGTACTTC.

In its sample, this clonotype was seen once. Since a far larger clone is one base different, this is likely a read error. The V and J genes are TRBV6-2 or TRBV6-3 and TRBJ2-1; D is unresolved. The CDR3 sequence is 15 residues long. CDR1 and CDR2 from the germline V gene are MNHEY and SVGEGT. Trimming left V 8 bases short and J 6 bases short, with 20 bases between. The CDR3 loop is CASGRDPPGGNEQFF. The CDR3 nucleotides are TGTGCCAGCGGCCGCGACCCACCCGGCGGCAATGAGCAGTTCTTC.

This clonotype was counted at least ten times. The V call is TRBV20-1, the J call TRBJ2-5; D might be TRBD1 or TRBD2, each matching 6 bases. The CDR3 runs to 13 residues. Germline values: CDR1 DFQATT, CDR2 SNEGSKA (reference sequence). Between the trimmed V and J ends, which lost 6 bases and 5 bases, there was a span of 16 bases. CDR3 in amino acids: CSAATGTGETQYF. CDR3 in DNA: TGCAGTGCAGCAACAGGGACTGGGGAGACCCAGTACTTC.

This clonotype was picked up many times. V gene TRBV7-8 combines with J gene TRBJ2-1; D gene unclear. CDR1 is SGHVS and CDR2 is FQNEAQ in the germline V gene. V lost 5 bases, J lost 2 bases, and 13 bases lay in between. The CDR3 totals 15 residues. The CDR3 here is CASSPSEGAYNEQFF. The CDR3 DNA is TGTGCCAGCAGCCCGAGTGAAGGCGCCTACAATGAGCAGTTCTTC.

The sample holds many counts of this clonotype. This chain connects TRBV5-1 to TRBJ2-1; the D is unclear. This CDR3 is 13 amino acids long. Germline CDR1 and CDR2: SGHRS and YFSETQ. V was clipped by 0 bases and J by 7 bases, with 8 bases between them. CDR3 coding DNA: TGCGCCAGCAGCTTGGCCCGTGGGAATGAGCAGTTCTTC. Protein product: CASSLARGNEQFF.

Many counts were recorded for this clonotype. This sequence joins TRBV20-1 and TRBJ1-1; 7 positions agree with TRBD1. The germline gives CDR1 DFQATT, CDR2 SNEGSKA (reference sequence). V trimming: 1 base; J trimming: 5 bases; junction bases outside the gene matches: 13. This CDR3 spans 16 amino acids. The CDR3 reads CSARVDRGRRGTEAFF. The CDR3 bases are TGCAGTGCTAGAGTCGACCGGGGGCGCAGGGGGACTGAAGCTTTCTTT.

There are many counts of this clonotype. The V call is TRBV25-1, the J call TRBJ2-3, with TRBD2 matching over 7 bases. Germline CDR1 reads MGHDK; CDR2 reads SYGVNS. Trimming took 2 bases from V and 5 from J; bases not matched to a gene: 10. The CDR3 is 16 residues long. For the CDR3, the DNA is TGTGCCAGCAGTGAACCCTCTAGCGGAGGAGGAGATACGCAGTATTTT. This translates into CASSEPSSGGGDTQYF.

Only a few counts were recorded for this clonotype. This rearrangement joins TRBV12-3 or TRBV12-4 to TRBJ2-1; D unclear. Trimming stripped 6 bases from V and 10 bases from J, with 13 bases between. This CDR3 has 12 residues. The DNA of the CDR3 is TGTGCCAGCAGAACTTCTCTCGGAGAGCAGTTCTTC. This codes for CASRTSLGEQFF.

The J gene is TRBJ2-1, the V gene TRBV7-8; TRBD2 might be the D (5 bases). Between the trimmed V and J ends, which lost 5 bases and 5 bases, there was a span of 16 bases. Germline V gives CDR1 SGHVS, CDR2 FQNEAQ. The CDR3 loop spans 15 amino acids. CDR3 in amino acids: CASSVPPPGNNEQFF. The CDR3 coding sequence is TGTGCCAGCAGCGTCCCCCCCCCCGGGAACAATGAGCAGTTCTTC. Combining the CDR3 with reference TRBV7-8 and TRBJ2-1 gives the whole variable domain GAGVSQSPRYKVAKRGQDVALRCDPISGHVSLFWYQQALGQGPEFLTYFQNEAQLDKSGLPSDRFFAERPEGSVSTLKIQRTQQEDSAVYLCASSVPPPGNNEQFFGPGTRLTVL.